The rows below give T cell receptor beta chains drawn from one sample of a study of OX40 agonist ivuxolimab in advanced cancers. Profiled with immunoSEQ multiplex PCR; TCRdb holds only in-frame clones, not every one. Counted here are more than 70,000 clones, roughly 78% occurring once; the ten biggest clones make up approximately 5%. The starting material was CD4+ or CD8+ T cells sorted from blood, obtained in a trial of the OX40 agonist ivuxolimab. The receptors shown here come from an adult with an advanced solid tumor such as melanoma, head and neck, liver or kidney cancer. CDR3s include the opening cysteine and the closing phenylalanine or tryptophan. D genes are given only for firm matches. A row's size may be missing; if present it is once, few, many or a size class.

v_gene	abundance	d_gene	j_gene	CDR3aa	CDR3nt
TRBV5-1	-	-	TRBJ1-6	CASSLGGQNNSPLHF	TGCGCCAGCAGCTTGGGAGGACAGAATAATTCACCCCTCCACTTT
TRBV6-5	few	TRBD1	TRBJ1-2	CASSQGAMVRGYTF	TGTGCCAGCAGTCAGGGGGCGATGGTTCGGGGCTACACCTTC
TRBV5-1	few	-	TRBJ1-2	CASRPDPLNYGYTF	TGCGCCAGCAGGCCAGACCCCCTTAACTATGGCTACACCTTC
TRBV7-9	few	TRBD1	TRBJ1-4	CASSPTQGGGEKLFF	TGTGCCAGCAGCCCTACCCAGGGGGGCGGTGAAAAACTGTTTTTT
TRBV4-3	once	-	TRBJ1-3	CASSQGVPASSGNTIYF	TGCGCCAGCAGCCAAGGGGTCCCAGCAAGCTCTGGAAACACCATATATTTT
TRBV5-1	-	TRBD1	TRBJ1-4	CASSAGGTGREKLFF	TGCGCCAGCAGCGCCGGGGGGACAGGGCGGGAAAAACTGTTTTTT
TRBV6-1	-	-	TRBJ2-5	CASRDPDRETQYF	TGTGCCAGCAGGGACCCGGATCGAGAGACCCAGTACTTC
TRBV2	-	-	TRBJ1-5	CASTQGEGPQHF	TGTGCCTCGACCCAGGGTGAAGGGCCCCAGCATTTT
TRBV7-9	-	-	TRBJ2-5	CASSFVGEETQYF	TGTGCCAGCAGCTTCGTGGGAGAAGAGACCCAGTACTTC
TRBV9	-	-	TRBJ2-3	CASSVLGSSTDTQYF	TGTGCCAGCAGCGTTCTGGGGTCTAGCACAGATACGCAGTATTTT
TRBV9	-	TRBD2	TRBJ2-7	CASSVDLGRAYEQYF	TGTGCCAGCAGCGTAGATTTGGGGAGGGCCTACGAGCAGTACTTC
TRBV5-1	-	-	TRBJ2-3	CASRQDMTSTDTQYF	TGCGCCAGCAGACAGGACATGACTAGCACAGATACGCAGTATTTT
TRBV7-7	-	-	TRBJ2-1	CASSTGYFNEQFF	TGTGCTAGCAGCACGGGCTACTTCAATGAGCAGTTCTTC
TRBV5-6	once	TRBD1	TRBJ1-4	CASSKYGTGDEKLFF	TGTGCCAGCAGCAAATACGGGACAGGGGATGAAAAACTGTTTTTT
TRBV7-2	few	TRBD2	TRBJ2-7	CASSNSGSSYEQYF	TGTGCCAGCAGCAACAGCGGGAGCTCCTACGAGCAGTACTTC
TRBV7-9	-	TRBD2	TRBJ2-5	CASSLLAVQETQYF	TGTGCCAGCAGCCTACTAGCGGTACAAGAGACCCAGTACTTC
TRBV7-9	-	-	TRBJ1-1	CASSVTDTEAFF	TGTGCCAGCAGCGTAACCGACACTGAAGCTTTCTTT
TRBV7-9	-	-	TRBJ2-5	CASSLGVGGETQYF	TGTGCCAGCAGCTTAGGGGTCGGGGGAGAGACCCAGTACTTC
TRBV4-2	-	-	TRBJ2-3	CASSHGGTSTDTQYF	TGTGCCAGCAGCCACGGCGGAACCAGCACAGATACGCAGTATTTT
TRBV2	-	TRBD2	TRBJ2-1	CASSGVAGVGEQFF	TGTGCCAGCAGTGGGGTAGCGGGAGTGGGTGAGCAGTTCTTC
TRBV2	-	-	TRBJ2-3	CASRPTASTDTQYF	TGTGCCAGCAGGCCAACTGCTAGCACAGATACGCAGTATTTT
TRBV6-5	-	TRBD1	TRBJ1-1	CASRRTGKTPEAFF	TGTGCCAGCAGAAGGACAGGGAAAACGCCCGAAGCTTTCTTT
TRBV7-9	-	-	TRBJ2-1	CASSFLSGGNEQFF	TGTGCCAGCAGTTTTCTTTCCGGGGGAAATGAGCAGTTCTTC
TRBV11-2	-	-	TRBJ2-7	CASSPQRGFVYEQYF	TGTGCCAGCAGCCCCCAGAGGGGGTTTGTTTACGAGCAGTACTTC
TRBV5-1	-	-	TRBJ1-6	CASSLEQTNSPLHF	TGCGCCAGCAGCTTGGAGCAGACCAATTCACCCCTCCACTTT
TRBV7-9	few	-	TRBJ2-2	CASSYGTQLPGELFF	TGTGCCAGCAGCTACGGGACTCAACTACCCGGGGAGCTGTTTTTT
TRBV27	-	-	TRBJ2-6	CASSSRGGANVLTF	TGTGCCAGCAGTTCCAGAGGTGGGGCCAACGTCCTGACTTTC
TRBV28	-	TRBD1	TRBJ2-1	CASSSHTGGYNEQFF	TGTGCCAGCAGTTCCCATACAGGGGGCTACAATGAGCAGTTCTTC